This entry is about one TCR beta chain. This specimen comes from a study of blood T cell repertoires in COVID-19. This CDR3 region has 12 residues. Trimming cost V 5 bases and J 11 bases, with 12 bases left between them. Using immunoSEQ multiplex PCR, the repertoire was profiled, and TCRdb retains in-frame clones only, with some absent. The repertoire holds around 250,000 clones, with approximately 85% as singletons. The sample comprised peripheral blood. This sequence was found in an elderly man with acute or convalescent COVID-19. J is TRBJ1-4 and V is TRBV12-3 or TRBV12-4, with D possibly matching TRBD1 (5 bases). The CDR3 loop reads CASSNLGGKLFF. DNA for the CDR3: TGTGCCAGCAGTAACCTCGGGGGGAAACTGTTTTTT.